The clone carrying this T cell receptor (beta chain) has just one count. The antigen remains undetermined. The sample is drawn from a study of blood T cells in healthy people across ages. Donors ranged from roughly 6 to 90 years old and were healthy Caucasians in Russia. Trimming pared 3 bases from V and 3 bases from J, leaving 12 bases between. Per the germline V gene, CDR1 is SGHTA and CDR2 is FQGNSA. The CDR3 consists of 14 residues. Notes on the study in general: With age, beta diversity per million T cells declined roughly linearly, significantly by 40.

The second PCR ran roughly 7 to 12 cycles with a sample-barcoded 5' primer and J-beta primers. Each TCR beta cDNA got a 12-nucleotide random molecular identifier. TCRdb re-analysed the 5' RACE reads in MiXCR, keeping a single row per CDR3 protein. The sample lists roughly 1.5 million distinct CDR3 sequences, less than 45% occurring once. The sequenced material came from blood. This clonotype was sampled from a woman younger than 35 in good health. V and J are TRBV7-2 and TRBJ2-7; TRBD2 might be the D (6 bases). CDR3 in amino acids: CASSLGGVIYEQYF. In DNA, the CDR3 is TGTGCCAGCAGCTTGGGCGGGGTAATCTACGAGCAGTACTTC.